One sample yielded the 20 T cell receptor beta chains listed below, sequenced in a study of blood T cell repertoires in COVID-19. The protocol was immunoSEQ multiplex PCR, while the TCRdb copy is restricted to in-frame clones and leaves out a portion. The table lists around 330,000 clones, approximately 89% of them singletons. Sequenced: PBMCs or T cells enriched from blood (not recorded which). Source of these receptors: a middle-aged woman who had recovered from COVID-19.

V and J are TRBV6-5 and TRBJ1-2; D unclear. The CDR3 loop spans 14 amino acids. Germline V lookup: CDR1 MNHEY, CDR2 SVGAGI. Trimming cost V 6 bases and J 4 bases, with 15 bases left between them. The CDR3 loop is CASSSGSTIYGYTF. The CDR3 bases are TGTGCCAGCAGCTCCGGGTCTACAATCTATGGCTACACCTTC.

The chain employs TRBV19 and TRBJ2-5, with D possibly TRBD1 on 7 matching bases. This CDR3 has 13 amino acids. In germline, CDR1 is LNHDA, CDR2 SQIVND (reference sequence). The V gene lost 5 bases and the J gene lost 4 bases, with 11 bases spanning the gap. CDR3 nucleotide sequence: TGTGCCAGTAGTGAGCAGGGGGGAGAGACCCAGTACTTC. Its protein product is CASSEQGGETQYF.

The chain has TRBV21-1 and TRBJ2-1; no DNA check was done on the table's D call, TRBD2. TRBV21-1 is a pseudogene. The CDR3 consists of 21 residues. As DNA, the CDR3 is TGTGCCAGCAGCAAAGCCCCCAGAGGGGAAGAAAGCGGGAGCTCCTACAATGAGCAGTTCTTC. Amino acid sequence: CASSKAPRGEESGSSYNEQFF.

This clone has only a few counts. The rearrangement joins TRBV5-6 to TRBJ2-1; perhaps TRBD1 as D (8 bases). This CDR3 has 15 residues. With 4 bases removed from V and 3 bases from J, the gap between germline ends came to 14 bases. Germline CDR1 reads SGHDT; CDR2 reads YYEEEE. CDR3 DNA: TGTGCCAGCAGCCAACAGGGGGACTACTACAATGAGCAGTTCTTC. Translating gives CASSQQGDYYNEQFF.

The CDR3 loop reads CASSFDTDRGGVYNEQFF. CDR3 nucleotides: TGTGCCAGCAGCTTCGACACGGACAGGGGAGGGGTTTACAATGAGCAGTTCTTC. The gene calls are TRBV11-2 and TRBJ2-1; 9 bases align to TRBD1. The CDR3 contains 18 residues. The V and J ends lost 3 bases and 4 bases, in that order; junction bases with no gene match: 13. Germline loops: CDR1 SGHAT, CDR2 FQNNGV.

The rearrangement links TRBV5-1 to TRBJ2-2, with TRBD2 identical over 10 bases. The CDR3 covers 17 residues. Losses at the gene ends were 0 bases for V and 5 bases for J; bases not matched to a gene: 7. Germline CDR1 and CDR2: SGHRS and YFSETQ. CDR3 region: CASSLDLAGVRTGELFF. The CDR3, as DNA: TGCGCCAGCAGCTTGGACCTAGCGGGAGTAAGAACCGGGGAGCTGTTTTTT.

In its sample, this clone was seen a few times. The chain has TRBV29-1 and TRBJ1-2; D gene ambiguous. CDR1 is SQVTM and CDR2 is ANQGSEA in the germline V gene. This CDR3 is built from 14 residues. Trimming cost V 4 bases and J 10 bases, with 22 bases left between them. DNA of the CDR3: TGCAGCGTTGTTACGAGGGTCTCACTATTAGACTACACCTTC. It translates to CSVVTRVSLLDYTF.

This clone was detected once. V gene TRBV30 combines with J gene TRBJ1-5; possible D gene TRBD1, 5 bases. The CDR3 has 15 residues. Trimming stripped 2 bases from V and 5 bases from J, with 16 bases between. The germline gives CDR1 GTSNPN, CDR2 SVGIG (reference sequence). DNA of the CDR3: TGTGCCTGGAGTCTCCCCTGGGGGGTTTATCAGCCCCAGCATTTT. It specifies CAWSLPWGVYQPQHF.

This chain connects TRBV10-1 to TRBJ2-5; D is uncertain. Germline values: CDR1 WNHNN, CDR2 SYGVQD (reference sequence). This CDR3 is built from 16 residues. Trimming shortened V by 0 bases and J by 1 base, and 12 bases separated the two germline ends. This CDR3 reads CASSESNGPSQETQYF. As DNA, the CDR3 is TGCGCCAGCAGTGAGTCGAATGGGCCGAGCCAAGAGACCCAGTACTTC.

This chain uses TRBV27 with TRBJ1-1, with 8 positions matching TRBD1. Trimming cost V 5 bases and J 6 bases; bases outside gene matches: 8. Looked up from germline, CDR1 is MNHEY and CDR2 is SMNVEV (reference sequence). The CDR3 covers 14 residues. The CDR3 DNA follows: TGTGCCAGCAGTCCCTGGCAGGGGGCATCTGAAGCTTTCTTT. Its translation: CASSPWQGASEAFF.

This rearrangement joins TRBV11-2 to TRBJ1-2, with D hard to call. Trimming took 2 bases from V and 2 from J, leaving 15 bases between them. The CDR3 totals 16 residues. Germline CDR1 reads SGHAT; CDR2 reads FQNNGV. In nucleotides, the CDR3 is TGTGCCAGCAGCTTATTCAGGTCCCCCTGGAACTATGGCTACACCTTC. This translates into CASSLFRSPWNYGYTF.

J is TRBJ2-1 and V is TRBV20-1; D uncertain. The V gene lost 3 bases and the J gene lost 4 bases, with 7 bases spanning the gap. The CDR3 length is 12 residues. Germline lookup yields CDR1 DFQATT and CDR2 SNEGSKA (reference sequence). CDR3: CSASDLYNEQFF. In DNA, the CDR3 is TGCAGTGCTAGTGACTTATACAATGAGCAGTTCTTC.

As concerns this clone: Other DNA sequences from this sample encode an identical CDR3 as well. The V and J genes are TRBV4-3 and TRBJ2-2, with 9 bases identical to TRBD1. The germline CDR1 and CDR2 sequences are LGHNA and YSLEER. The V and J ends lost 3 bases and 3 bases, in that order; junction bases with no gene match: 2. The CDR3 is 15 amino acids. The CDR3 DNA reads as TGCGCCAGCAGCCACCGACAGGGGGACACCGGGGAGCTGTTTTTT. This sequence encodes CASSHRQGDTGELFF.

The chain is built from TRBV7-8 and TRBJ2-1, with D perhaps TRBD1 (5 bases). The germline CDR1 and CDR2 sequences are SGHVS and FQNEAQ. Trimming cost V 5 bases and J 5 bases, with 10 bases left between them. The CDR3 extends over 13 amino acids. This CDR3 reads CASSQDNNNEQFF. CDR3 coding DNA: TGTGCCAGCAGCCAGGACAACAACAATGAGCAGTTCTTC.

The chain links TRBV4-1 to TRBJ2-2, with 7 bases identical to TRBD1. CDR3 length: 18 residues. The germline V gene has CDR1 MGHRA and CDR2 YSYEKL. V was pared by 3 bases and J by 3 bases, with 13 bases of the junction left unmatched. The DNA for the CDR3 is TGCGCCAGCAGCCATTCCATTACAGGGGAAAAGCACACCGGGGAGCTGTTTTTT. It yields the protein CASSHSITGEKHTGELFF.

The gene calls are TRBV28 and TRBJ1-2; the match to TRBD1 covers 7 bases. CDR1 and CDR2 from the germline V gene are MDHEN and SYDVKM. V shed 3 bases and J 4 bases; nucleotides not matched to a gene: 2. This CDR3 contains 13 residues. The CDR3 bases are TGTGCCAGCAGTTTGAACAGGGGCTATGGCTACACCTTC. This encodes CASSLNRGYGYTF.

This clone was detected once. V gene TRBV10-3 combines with J gene TRBJ2-3; 9 bases align to TRBD2. Germline-derived CDR1 and CDR2 are ENHRY and SYGVKD. The CDR3 consists of 13 residues. With V trimmed by 11 bases and J by 6 bases, 9 bases remained unmatched. Written as DNA, the CDR3 is TGTGCCGCCACGGGGCGGGGGGGCGATACGCAGTATTTT. Translation: CAATGRGGDTQYF.

This clone was recorded once. The rearrangement links TRBV7-2 to TRBJ2-2; 13 bases are shared with TRBD2. Unmatched junction bases numbered 5, after V lost 6 bases and J lost 7 bases. CDR3 size: 15 residues. Germline CDR1 SGHTA, CDR2 FQGNSA. This chain's CDR3 is CASSPRTSGGGELFF. CDR3 DNA: TGTGCCAGCAGTCCTAGGACTAGCGGGGGCGGGGAGCTGTTTTTT.

The CDR3 sequence is CASSPQRTETEAFF. The CDR3 DNA is TGTGCCAGCAGCCCCCAGAGGACTGAGACTGAAGCTTTCTTT. The gene calls are TRBV7-2 and TRBJ1-1; D remains unclear. CDR3 length equals 14 residues. Germline CDR1 is SGHTA and CDR2 is FQGNSA. Trimming shortened V by 5 bases and J by 5 bases, and 15 bases separated the two germline ends.

The V gene is TRBV29-1, the J gene TRBJ2-7; perhaps TRBD1 as D (5 bases). Trimming removed 5 bases from V and 1 base from J, with 6 bases in between. Germline CDR1 SQVTM, CDR2 ANQGSEA. The CDR3 has 11 residues. CDR3 loop: CSVQGSYEQYF. The CDR3 bases are TGCAGCGTTCAGGGATCCTACGAGCAGTACTTC.